The 31 T cell receptor beta chains below come from one sample, sequenced in a study of shared clonotypes between healthy human individuals. Profiled with immunoSEQ multiplex PCR; TCRdb holds only in-frame clones, not every one. The sample carries millions of clones, 95% recorded once. The specimen sequenced was naive CD4+ T cells sorted from blood. The sample's subset: CD45RA+ positively selected. The receptors here all came from a man aged 18 to 29 in good health.

Of note for this clone: The sample carries other DNA sequences with the same CDR3. This chain's CDR3 is CASSQKETQYF. In DNA, the CDR3 is TGCGCCAGCAGCCAAAAAGAGACCCAGTACTTC. The chain is built from TRBV5-1 and TRBJ2-5; D remains ambiguous. The length of the CDR3 is 11 residues. Trimming took 4 bases from V and 3 from J, leaving 4 bases between them. The germline V gene encodes CDR1 SGHRS and CDR2 YFSETQ. Full variable domain (rest looked up from reference TRBV5-1 and TRBJ2-5): KAGVTQTPRYLIKTRGQQVTLSCSPISGHRSVSWYQQTPGQGLQFLFEYFSETQRNKGNFPGRFSGRQFSNSRSEMNVSTLELGDSALYLCASSQKETQYFGPGTRLLVL.

V is TRBV7-9 and J is TRBJ2-3; D is undetermined. The CDR3 covers 12 residues. Germline V gene data show CDR1 as SEHNR and CDR2 as FQNEAQ (reference sequence). Trimming pared 6 bases from V and 5 bases from J, leaving 9 bases between. The CDR3 protein is CASSTPRDTQYF. The CDR3 region has the DNA TGTGCCAGCAGTACCCCCAGAGATACGCAGTATTTT.

The chain couples TRBV18 to TRBJ1-4; no clear D gene. CDR1 is KGHSH, CDR2 LQKENI, per germline. The CDR3 is 16 residues long. The V and J ends lost 2 bases and 0 bases respectively, with 10 bases between them. In nucleotides, the CDR3 is TGTGCCAGCTCACCATTTACCGGGGCAACTAATGAAAAACTGTTTTTT. It translates to CASSPFTGATNEKLFF.

The chain employs TRBV28 and TRBJ2-1; D is possibly TRBD2 (5 bases). The CDR3 totals 15 residues. V gave up 6 bases and J gave up 0 bases, with 12 bases separating them. In germline, CDR1 is MDHEN, CDR2 SYDVKM. CDR3 nucleotides: TGTGCCAGCAGCTTGAGCGGTATCTCCTACAATGAGCAGTTCTTC. This codes for CASSLSGISYNEQFF.

The chain uses TRBV10-3 and TRBJ2-5; a weak D match, TRBD2 (5 bases). Trimming cost V 11 bases and J 2 bases, with 12 bases left between them. The germline gives CDR1 ENHRY, CDR2 SYGVKD. This CDR3 region has 12 residues. In nucleotides, the CDR3 is TGTGCCTCATCGCGGGTGCAAGAGACCCAGTACTTC. It is translated as CASSRVQETQYF.

The genes are TRBV27 and TRBJ2-7; D is unclear. Trimming took off 4 bases at V and 9 bases at J, with 13 bases between the two ends. There are 12 residues in the CDR3. Looked up from germline, CDR1 is MNHEY and CDR2 is SMNVEV (reference sequence). For the CDR3, the DNA is TGTGCCAGCAGTTCCAACACTATACTGCAGTACTTC. This sequence encodes CASSSNTILQYF.

Comment on this clone: The sample has other DNA sequences that encode this CDR3 too. This sequence joins TRBV9 and TRBJ2-6; D is unresolved. V lost 3 bases to trimming and J lost 0 bases, with 7 bases between them. The CDR3 consists of 15 residues. Germline V gene sequence: CDR1 SGDLS, CDR2 YYNGEE. As DNA, the CDR3 is TGTGCCAGCAGCGCTAAGAGCTCTGGGGCCAACGTCCTGACTTTC. Translation: CASSAKSSGANVLTF.

V gene TRBV6-1 combines with J gene TRBJ1-3, with no clear D. V was trimmed by 2 bases and J by 3 bases, leaving 17 bases between them. The CDR3 length is 17 residues. CDR1 is MNHNS and CDR2 is SASEGT in the germline V gene. The CDR3 DNA reads TGTGCCAGCAGTGAACGGACGGCCAAGCAGGATGGAAACACCATATATTTT. Amino acids: CASSERTAKQDGNTIYF.

The rearrangement joins TRBV2 to TRBJ2-4; D perhaps matches TRBD1 (7 bases). The germline V gene has CDR1 SNHLY and CDR2 FYNNEI. The CDR3 length is 15 residues. V was clipped by 3 bases and J by 2 bases, with 11 bases between them. CDR3 residues: CASSDGGGTKNIQYF. The CDR3 bases are TGTGCCAGCAGTGACGGAGGGGGCACCAAAAACATTCAGTACTTC.

The chain combines TRBV6-1 with TRBJ2-3; TRBD2 matches 12 bases. Germline CDR1 is MNHNS and CDR2 is SASEGT. CDR3 length equals 19 residues. The V segment lost 0 bases and the J segment 1 base; nucleotides outside the gene matches: 8. The CDR3 nucleotides are TGTGCCAGCAGTGAAGCTAGGCTAGCGGGAGGGACAGGCACAGATACGCAGTATTTT. Protein sequence: CASSEARLAGGTGTDTQYF.

This chain joins TRBV28 and TRBJ2-7, with D possibly matching TRBD1 (5 bases). The germline V and J ends were trimmed by 3 bases and 0 bases, with 9 bases remaining between them. The CDR3 covers 14 residues. In germline, CDR1 is MDHEN, CDR2 SYDVKM. The DNA of the CDR3 is TGTGCCAGCAGTTTTATCAGGGTCTCCTACGAGCAGTACTTC. Its translation is CASSFIRVSYEQYF.

The genes are TRBV6-5 and TRBJ1-1, with TRBD1 as a possible D gene (5 bases). This CDR3 has 13 residues. CDR1 MNHEY and CDR2 SVGAGI come from the germline V gene. V dropped 2 bases and J dropped 11 bases, with 15 bases sitting between them. This CDR3 reads CASSYRNSRGAFF. DNA of the CDR3: TGTGCCAGCAGTTACCGGAACAGTCGGGGGGCTTTCTTT.

The chain carries TRBV28 and TRBJ2-7; weak D call: TRBD1 (6 bases). Germline CDR1 and CDR2: MDHEN and SYDVKM. V was cut by 6 bases and J by 3 bases, with 21 bases left in between. The CDR3 has 16 residues. The CDR3 spells CASRKEGGTKFYEQYF. CDR3 bases: TGTGCCAGCAGAAAGGAAGGGGGTACCAAATTCTACGAGCAGTACTTC.

The chain has TRBV4-1 and TRBJ2-3; 10 bases are shared with TRBD1. Trimming took 0 bases from V and 1 from J; bases not matched to a gene: 7. The germline gives CDR1 MGHRA, CDR2 YSYEKL. The CDR3 has 18 residues. As DNA, the CDR3 is TGCGCCAGCAGCCAAGAGAAGGGACAGGGGTCCCGCACAGATACGCAGTATTTT. This codes for CASSQEKGQGSRTDTQYF.

Comment on this clone: Distinct nucleotide sequences in the sample also encode this CDR3. V usage is TRBV4-1 and J usage is TRBJ2-1, with 7 nucleotides matching TRBD2. The CDR3 spans 15 residues. V gave up 1 base and J gave up 2 bases; unmatched junction bases: 2. Germline values: CDR1 MGHRA, CDR2 YSYEKL. CDR3 sequence: CASSQVAGAYNEQFF. CDR3 nucleotides: TGCGCCAGCAGCCAAGTGGCGGGGGCCTACAATGAGCAGTTCTTC.

This sequence joins TRBV28 and TRBJ2-4; D may correspond to TRBD1 or TRBD2 (5 bases each). V shed 5 bases and J shed 4 bases, with 12 bases lying between them. The CDR3 runs 14 residues. Looked up from germline, CDR1 is MDHEN and CDR2 is SYDVKM. The CDR3 sequence is CASSGTVPKNIQYF. The DNA for the CDR3 is TGTGCCAGCAGTGGGACGGTCCCAAAAAACATTCAGTACTTC.

The rearrangement uses TRBV9 and TRBJ2-5, with a tentative D call TRBD2 (6 bases). The CDR3 is 15 amino acids. Germline CDR1 and CDR2: SGDLS and YYNGEE. V lost 3 bases and J lost 0, with 12 bases in between. The CDR3 sequence is CASSARDSYQETQYF. For the CDR3, the DNA is TGTGCCAGCAGCGCCCGGGACTCGTACCAAGAGACCCAGTACTTC. The whole variable domain, filled in from reference TRBV9 and TRBJ2-5, reads DSGVTQTPKHLITATGQRVTLRCSPRSGDLSVYWYQQSLDQGLQFLIQYYNGEERAKGNILERFSAQQFPDLHSELNLSSLELGDSALYFCASSARDSYQETQYFGPGTRLLVL.

The CDR3 DNA is TGTGCCAGCAGTTACGGGGACACCGGGACGAGGGAGACCCAGTACTTC. Translated: CASSYGDTGTRETQYF. The chain links TRBV6-5 to TRBJ2-5; perhaps TRBD1 as D (6 bases). The CDR3 extends over 16 amino acids. Trimming stripped 2 bases from V and 5 bases from J, with 18 bases between. Germline V gives CDR1 MNHEY, CDR2 SVGAGI.

This sequence joins TRBV7-9 and TRBJ2-1, with 7 positions matching TRBD2. Trimming at V came to 5 bases and at J to 8 bases, leaving 9 bases not matched to a gene. Germline V lookup: CDR1 SEHNR, CDR2 FQNEAQ (reference sequence). This CDR3 has 14 amino acids. The CDR3 sequence is CASSPGLGGYEQFF. As DNA, the CDR3 is TGTGCCAGCAGCCCAGGACTAGGCGGCTATGAGCAGTTCTTC.

Details on this clone: Given a much more abundant clone one base away, this may be a read error. The chain recombines TRBV6-4 with TRBJ2-2; D may be TRBD1 or TRBD2 (5 bases each). V gave up 6 bases and J gave up 1 base, with 9 bases separating them. The CDR3 sequence is 14 residues long. Germline loops: CDR1 MRHNA, CDR2 SNTAGT. The CDR3 DNA reads TGTGCCAGCAGGCCTGGGGGGAACACCGGGGAGCTGTTTTTT. It encodes CASRPGGNTGELFF.

This sequence joins TRBV4-3 and TRBJ1-1, with no clear D. CDR1 LGHNA and CDR2 YSLEER come from the germline V gene. Trimming pared 0 bases from V and 2 bases from J, leaving 10 bases between. This CDR3 comprises 15 residues. The CDR3 region has the DNA TGCGCCAGCAGCCAAGACTTGGTCGGAAACACTGAAGCTTTCTTT. It is translated as CASSQDLVGNTEAFF.

The J gene is TRBJ1-5, the V gene TRBV4-3; maybe TRBD1 (5 bases). The V end lost 1 base, the J end lost 2 bases, and 9 bases lay between the germline ends. Looked up from germline, CDR1 is LGHNA and CDR2 is YSLEER. The length of the CDR3 is 15 residues. CDR3 in amino acids: CASSQGGRGNQPQHF. The CDR3 nucleotides are TGCGCCAGCAGCCAAGGGGGACGGGGCAATCAGCCCCAGCATTTT.

This chain uses TRBV7-2 with TRBJ2-1; tentative D call: TRBD1 (5 bases). The CDR3 consists of 14 residues. V shed 2 bases and J shed 8 bases, with 13 bases lying between them. The germline CDR1 and CDR2 sequences are SGHTA and FQGNSA. The CDR3 DNA sequence: TGTGCCAGCAGCTTATCAGGGAACGTTTATGAGCAGTTCTTC. Residues: CASSLSGNVYEQFF.

V gene TRBV2 combines with J gene TRBJ1-2; no clear D gene. Trimming left V 5 bases short and J 5 bases short, with 15 bases between. The V gene's germline CDR1 is SNHLY and CDR2 FYNNEI. CDR3 length: 14 amino acids. The DNA of the CDR3 is TGTGCCAGCAGTTCGAACAGTGGGAATTATGGCTACACCTTC. Protein sequence: CASSSNSGNYGYTF.

The CDR3 nucleotides are TGTGCCAGCAGCCTTTCGGAGGAATCACCCCTCCACTTT. It yields the protein CASSLSEESPLHF. V and J are TRBV7-9 and TRBJ1-6; D not certain. V was clipped by 5 bases and J by 10 bases, with 12 bases between them. This CDR3 spans 13 amino acids. Germline V gene lookup returns CDR1 SEHNR and CDR2 FQNEAQ (reference sequence).

This clone appeared once. The rearrangement joins TRBV7-2 to TRBJ2-2; TRBD2 matches 10 bases. Losses at the gene ends were 2 bases for V and 5 bases for J; bases not matched to a gene: 5. The CDR3 totals 16 residues. Germline CDR1 reads SGHTA; CDR2 reads FQGNSA. The CDR3 region is CASSLSSGSMTGELFF. The DNA for the CDR3 is TGTGCCAGCAGCTTATCTAGCGGGAGTATGACCGGGGAGCTGTTTTTT.

The sample holds one count of this clone. CDR3 sequence reads: CASSLVSSYEQYF. For the CDR3, the DNA is TGTGCCAGCAGCTTGGTAAGCTCCTACGAGCAGTACTTC. The rearrangement joins TRBV11-3 to TRBJ2-7; D is ambiguous. This CDR3 is built from 13 residues. The ends were cut back, 3 bases at V and 0 bases at J, with 6 bases in the middle. Germline V gene data show CDR1 as SGHNT and CDR2 as YENEEA. The variable domain in full, completed from reference TRBV11-3 and TRBJ2-7, reads EAGVVQSPRYKIIEKKQPVAFWCNPISGHNTLYWYLQNLGQGPELLIRYENEEAVDDSQLPKDRFSAERLKGVDSTLKIQPAELGDSAVYLCASSLVSSYEQYFGPGTRLTVT.

The chain combines TRBV2 with TRBJ1-4; D gene unclear. Germline-derived CDR1 and CDR2 are SNHLY and FYNNEI. With 4 bases removed from V and 5 bases from J, the gap between germline ends came to 11 bases. The CDR3 consists of 14 residues. In DNA, the CDR3 is TGTGCCAGCAGTGCTAGCTTCTTAAATGAAAAACTGTTTTTT. Protein: CASSASFLNEKLFF.

The rearrangement joins TRBV5-1 to TRBJ2-7; D not certain. Trimming took 0 bases from V and 2 from J, leaving 9 bases between them. This CDR3 has 14 amino acids. Germline V CDR1 and CDR2: SGHRS, YFSETQ. The CDR3 here is CASSLDRFTYEQYF. The DNA for the CDR3 is TGCGCCAGCAGCTTGGACCGGTTTACCTACGAGCAGTACTTC.

The CDR3 coding sequence is TGTGCCAGCAGCACGAGGGGGGAGAGCCAGCAGTTCTTC. Protein: CASSTRGESQQFF. The chain couples TRBV5-4 to TRBJ2-1; the D call may be TRBD1 or TRBD2 (6 bases each). The CDR3 sequence is 13 residues long. The ends were cut back, 4 bases at V and 11 bases at J, with 16 bases in the middle. From germline, CDR1 is SGHNT and CDR2 YYREEE (reference sequence).

The CDR3 DNA is TGTGCCAGCAGCTTGAAGAATGAGCAGTTCTTC. Residues: CASSLKNEQFF. V and J are TRBV5-6 and TRBJ2-1; D remains ambiguous. V gave up 1 base and J gave up 7 bases, with 3 bases separating them. The germline V gene has CDR1 SGHDT and CDR2 YYEEEE. The CDR3 covers 11 residues.